This T cell receptor beta chain originates from a study of blood T cell repertoires in COVID-19. About the study: Researchers got acute and convalescent COVID-19 samples from the United States, Italy and Spain. T cells, B-cell-depleted T cells, or PBMCs provided the cDNA or gDNA that served as material.

The CDR3 is 17 residues long. Germline V gene data show CDR1 as MGHRA and CDR2 as YSYEKL. With 1 base removed from V and 7 bases from J, the gap between germline ends came to 17 bases. In the original workflow: Reference gene primer amplification gave estimated nucleated cell counts. Data came from immunoSEQ multiplex PCR; TCRdb stores just in-frame clones and leaves some out. V, J and clone size are taken as reported in that table, and D and trimming were inferred from the DNA itself. Seen here are about 97,000 clones, 70% to 80% observed once, and the top ten hold roughly a tenth. Sequenced sample: peripheral blood. The receptor was isolated from a man aged 60 to 75 with active or convalescent COVID-19. The chain employs TRBV4-1 and TRBJ1-6; D possibly corresponds to TRBD1 (6 bases). CDR3 sequence (DNA): TGCGCCAGCAGCCAAGTTCCCTTTGCGGGGGGCAATTCACCCCTCCACTTT. It translates to CASSQVPFAGGNSPLHF.